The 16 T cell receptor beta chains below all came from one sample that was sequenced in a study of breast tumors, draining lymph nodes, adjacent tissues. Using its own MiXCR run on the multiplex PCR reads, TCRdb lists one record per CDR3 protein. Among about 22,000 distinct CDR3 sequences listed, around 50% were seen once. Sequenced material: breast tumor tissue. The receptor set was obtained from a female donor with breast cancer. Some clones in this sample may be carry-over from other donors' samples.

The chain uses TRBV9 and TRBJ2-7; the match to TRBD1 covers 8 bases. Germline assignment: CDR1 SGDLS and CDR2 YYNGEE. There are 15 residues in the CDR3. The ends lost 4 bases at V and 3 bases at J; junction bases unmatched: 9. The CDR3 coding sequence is TGTGCCAGCAGCTCACAGTCTGGGACAGGCTACGAGCAGTACTTC. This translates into CASSSQSGTGYEQYF.

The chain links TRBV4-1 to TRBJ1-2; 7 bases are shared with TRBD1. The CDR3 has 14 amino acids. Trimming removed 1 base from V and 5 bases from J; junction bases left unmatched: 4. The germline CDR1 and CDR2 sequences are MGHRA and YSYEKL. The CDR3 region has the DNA TGCGCCAGCAGCCAAGTCTCAGGGGGATATGGCTACACCTTC. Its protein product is CASSQVSGGYGYTF.

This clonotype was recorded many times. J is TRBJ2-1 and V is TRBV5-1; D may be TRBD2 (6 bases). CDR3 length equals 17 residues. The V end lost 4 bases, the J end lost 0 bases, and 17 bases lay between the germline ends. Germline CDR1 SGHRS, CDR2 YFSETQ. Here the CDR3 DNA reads TGCGCCAGCAGCCCCCTGGGGGGAAGGAGCTCCTACAATGAGCAGTTCTTC. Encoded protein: CASSPLGGRSSYNEQFF.

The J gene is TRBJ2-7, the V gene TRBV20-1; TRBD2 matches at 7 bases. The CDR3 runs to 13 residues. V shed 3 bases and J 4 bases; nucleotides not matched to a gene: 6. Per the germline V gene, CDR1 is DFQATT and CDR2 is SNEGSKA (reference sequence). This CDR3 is CSARGGYNYEQYF. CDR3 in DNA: TGCAGTGCTAGGGGGGGGTACAATTACGAGCAGTACTTC.

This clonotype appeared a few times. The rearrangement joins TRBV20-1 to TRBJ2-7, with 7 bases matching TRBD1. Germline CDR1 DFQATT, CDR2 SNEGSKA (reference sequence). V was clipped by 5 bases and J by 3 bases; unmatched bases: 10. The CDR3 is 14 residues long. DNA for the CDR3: TGCAGTGCTTATTTACAGGGGACGAACTACGAGCAGTACTTC. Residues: CSAYLQGTNYEQYF.

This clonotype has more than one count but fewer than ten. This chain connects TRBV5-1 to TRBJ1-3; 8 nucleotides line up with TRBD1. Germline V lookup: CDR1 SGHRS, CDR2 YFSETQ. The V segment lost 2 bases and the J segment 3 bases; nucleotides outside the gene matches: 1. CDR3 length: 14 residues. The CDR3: CASSFGQGGNTIYF. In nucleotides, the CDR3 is TGCGCCAGCAGCTTTGGACAGGGTGGAAACACCATATATTTT.

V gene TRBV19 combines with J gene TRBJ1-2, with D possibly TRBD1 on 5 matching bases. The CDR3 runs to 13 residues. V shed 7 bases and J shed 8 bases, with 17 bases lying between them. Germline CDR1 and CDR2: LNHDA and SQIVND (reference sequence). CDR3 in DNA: TGTGCCAGTAATTCGCGGGGGGGTGGCGGCTACACCTTC. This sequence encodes CASNSRGGGGYTF.

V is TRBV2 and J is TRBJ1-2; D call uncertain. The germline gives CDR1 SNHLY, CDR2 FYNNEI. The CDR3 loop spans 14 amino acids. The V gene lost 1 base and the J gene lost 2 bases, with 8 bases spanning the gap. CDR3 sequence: CASSEERGNYGYTF. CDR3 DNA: TGTGCCAGCAGTGAAGAGAGAGGGAACTATGGCTACACCTTC.

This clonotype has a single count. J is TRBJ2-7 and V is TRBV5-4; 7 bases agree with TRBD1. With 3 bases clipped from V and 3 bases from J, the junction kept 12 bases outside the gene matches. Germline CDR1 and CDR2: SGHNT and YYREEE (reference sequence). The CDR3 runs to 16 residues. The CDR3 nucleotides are TGTGCCAGCAGCTATGGACAGGCGCATCGGGTCTACGAGCAGTACTTC. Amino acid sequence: CASSYGQAHRVYEQYF.

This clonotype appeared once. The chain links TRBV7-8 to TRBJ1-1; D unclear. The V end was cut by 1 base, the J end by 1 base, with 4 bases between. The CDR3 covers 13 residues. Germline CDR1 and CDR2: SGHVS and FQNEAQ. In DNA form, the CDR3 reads TGTGCCAGCAGCTTAGGGCGGAACACTGAAGCTTTCTTT. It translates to CASSLGRNTEAFF.

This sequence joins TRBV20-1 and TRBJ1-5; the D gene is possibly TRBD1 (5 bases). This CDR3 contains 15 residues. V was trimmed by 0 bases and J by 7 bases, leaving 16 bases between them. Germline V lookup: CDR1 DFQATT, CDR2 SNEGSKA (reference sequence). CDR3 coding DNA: TGCAGTGCTAGAGACCTTGCACAGGCGGCCCAGCCCCAGCATTTT. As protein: CSARDLAQAAQPQHF.

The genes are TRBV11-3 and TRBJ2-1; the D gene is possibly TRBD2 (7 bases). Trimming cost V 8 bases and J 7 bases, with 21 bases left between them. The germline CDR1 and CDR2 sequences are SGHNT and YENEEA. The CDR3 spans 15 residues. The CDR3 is CASGSARGANNEQFF. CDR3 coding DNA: TGTGCCAGCGGCTCCGCCCGGGGGGCCAATAATGAGCAGTTCTTC.

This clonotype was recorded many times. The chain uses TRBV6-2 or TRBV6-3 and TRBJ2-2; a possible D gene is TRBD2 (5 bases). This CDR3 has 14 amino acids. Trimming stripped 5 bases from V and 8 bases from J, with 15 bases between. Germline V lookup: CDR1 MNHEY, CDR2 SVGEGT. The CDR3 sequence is CASSREEASGELFF. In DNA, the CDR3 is TGTGCCAGCAGTCGAGAGGAGGCCTCTGGGGAGCTGTTTTTT.

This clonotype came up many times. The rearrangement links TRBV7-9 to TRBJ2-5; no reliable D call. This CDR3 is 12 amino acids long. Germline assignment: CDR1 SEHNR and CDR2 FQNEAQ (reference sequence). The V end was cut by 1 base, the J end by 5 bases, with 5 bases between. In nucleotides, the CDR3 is TGTGCCAGCAGCTTAGGTGCGGAGACCCAGTACTTC. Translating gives CASSLGAETQYF.

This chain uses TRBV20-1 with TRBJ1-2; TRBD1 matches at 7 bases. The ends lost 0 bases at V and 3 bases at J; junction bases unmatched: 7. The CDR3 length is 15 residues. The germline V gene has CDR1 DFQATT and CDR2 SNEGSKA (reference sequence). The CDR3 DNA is TGCAGTGCTAGAGATCAAAAAGGGGGCCACTATGGCTACACCTTC. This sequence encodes CSARDQKGGHYGYTF.

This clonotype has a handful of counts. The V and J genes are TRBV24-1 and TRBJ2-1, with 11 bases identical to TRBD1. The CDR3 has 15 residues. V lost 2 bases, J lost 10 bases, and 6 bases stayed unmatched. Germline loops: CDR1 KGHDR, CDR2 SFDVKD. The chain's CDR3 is CATSDSGQGAEEQFF. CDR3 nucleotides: TGTGCCACCAGTGATTCCGGACAGGGGGCTGAGGAGCAGTTCTTC.